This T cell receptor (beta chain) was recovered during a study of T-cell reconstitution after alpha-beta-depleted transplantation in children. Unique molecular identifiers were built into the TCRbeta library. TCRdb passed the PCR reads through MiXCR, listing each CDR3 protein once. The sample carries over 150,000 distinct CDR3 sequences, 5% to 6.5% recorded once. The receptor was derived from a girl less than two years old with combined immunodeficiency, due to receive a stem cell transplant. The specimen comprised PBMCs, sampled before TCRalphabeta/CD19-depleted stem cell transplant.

CDR3 sequence reads: CSAGPPGLAGRPLWDEQFF. The CDR3 DNA sequence: TGCAGTGCTGGGCCCCCGGGACTAGCGGGGAGGCCCCTTTGGGATGAGCAGTTCTTC. The chain has TRBV20-1 and TRBJ2-1; 13 positions match TRBD2. The CDR3 covers 19 residues. J lost 8 bases, V lost 5 bases, and 21 bases had no gene match. Germline CDR1 is DFQATT and CDR2 is SNEGSKA (reference sequence).